The clone carrying this TCR beta chain was seen only once. The data belong to a study of blood T cell repertoires in COVID-19. The repertoire was sequenced with immunoSEQ multiplex PCR; TCRdb's copy has only in-frame clones and lacks some. The profile shows about 190,000 clones, about 88% of them singletons. The trim removed 6 bases at V and 0 bases at J, leaving 12 bases unmatched. Germline-derived CDR1 and CDR2 are SNHLY and FYNNEI. The length of the CDR3 is 20 residues. This receptor was obtained from a woman aged 25-40 years who had recovered from COVID-19. This sequence joins TRBV2 and TRBJ2-1, with 15 bases lining up with TRBD2. The sample was PBMCs or T cells enriched from blood (not recorded which). Written as DNA, the CDR3 is TGTGCCAGCAGCTCCCGTAGTGGACTAGCGGGAGGGAGCTCCTACAATGAGCAGTTCTTC. It yields the protein CASSSRSGLAGGSSYNEQFF. The variable domain in full, with the rest retrieved from reference TRBV2 and TRBJ2-1, is EPEVTQTPSHQVTQMGQEVILRCVPISNHLYFYWYRQILGQKVEFLVSFYNNEISEKSEIFDDQFSVERPDGSNFTLKIRSTKLEDSAMYFCASSSRSGLAGGSSYNEQFFGPGTRLTVL.